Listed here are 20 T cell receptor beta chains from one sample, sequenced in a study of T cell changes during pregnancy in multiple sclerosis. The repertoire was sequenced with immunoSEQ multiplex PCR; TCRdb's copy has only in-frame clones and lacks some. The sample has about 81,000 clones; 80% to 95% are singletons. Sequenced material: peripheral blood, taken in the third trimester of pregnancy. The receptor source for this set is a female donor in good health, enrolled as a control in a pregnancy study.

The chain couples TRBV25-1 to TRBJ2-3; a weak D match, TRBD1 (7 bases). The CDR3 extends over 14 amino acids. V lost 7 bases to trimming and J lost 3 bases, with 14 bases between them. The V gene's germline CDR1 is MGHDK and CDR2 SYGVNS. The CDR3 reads CASIGGRGTDTQYF. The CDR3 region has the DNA TGTGCCAGCATCGGGGGCAGGGGGACAGATACGCAGTATTTT.

The chain's CDR3 is CASSITPGGRGETQYF. CDR3 coding DNA: TGCGCCAGCAGCATAACCCCAGGGGGCAGAGGAGAGACCCAGTACTTC. The rearrangement uses TRBV5-1 and TRBJ2-5, with 8 bases matching TRBD1. With V trimmed by 4 bases and J by 4 bases, 12 bases remained unmatched. The CDR3 contains 16 residues. The germline V gene encodes CDR1 SGHRS and CDR2 YFSETQ.

The CDR3: CASSLVWDRTYEQYF. The DNA for the CDR3 is TGTGCCAGCAGCTTAGTATGGGACAGAACCTACGAGCAGTACTTC. This chain connects TRBV7-9 to TRBJ2-7; 7 bases fit TRBD1. The J segment lost 2 bases and the V segment lost 1 base, leaving 5 bases of the junction unmatched. CDR1 is SEHNR and CDR2 is FQNEAQ in the germline V gene (reference sequence). The CDR3 contains 15 residues.

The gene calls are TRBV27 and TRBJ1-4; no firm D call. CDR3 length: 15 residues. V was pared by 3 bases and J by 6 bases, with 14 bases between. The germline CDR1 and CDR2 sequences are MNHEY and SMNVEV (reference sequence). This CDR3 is CASSFSGRVDEKLFF. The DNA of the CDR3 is TGTGCCAGCAGTTTCTCGGGGAGGGTCGATGAAAAACTGTTTTTT.

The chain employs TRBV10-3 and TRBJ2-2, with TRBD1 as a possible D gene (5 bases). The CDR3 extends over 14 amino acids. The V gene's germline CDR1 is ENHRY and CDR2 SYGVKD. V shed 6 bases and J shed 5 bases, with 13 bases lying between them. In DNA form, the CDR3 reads TGTGCCATCAGGTCGGCTGGGGCAACCGGGGAGCTGTTTTTT. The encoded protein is CAIRSAGATGELFF.

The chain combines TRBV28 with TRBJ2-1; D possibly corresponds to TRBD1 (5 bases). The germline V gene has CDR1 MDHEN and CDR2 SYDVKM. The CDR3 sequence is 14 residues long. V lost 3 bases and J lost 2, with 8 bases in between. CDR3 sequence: CASSLGHAYNEQFF. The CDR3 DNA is TGTGCCAGCAGTTTGGGGCACGCCTACAATGAGCAGTTCTTC.

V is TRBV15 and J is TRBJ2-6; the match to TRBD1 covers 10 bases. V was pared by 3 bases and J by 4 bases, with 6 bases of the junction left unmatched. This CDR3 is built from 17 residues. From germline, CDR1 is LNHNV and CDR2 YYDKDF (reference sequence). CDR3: CATSRDRGSPGANVLTF. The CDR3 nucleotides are TGTGCCACCAGCAGGGACAGGGGGTCCCCAGGGGCCAACGTCCTGACTTTC.

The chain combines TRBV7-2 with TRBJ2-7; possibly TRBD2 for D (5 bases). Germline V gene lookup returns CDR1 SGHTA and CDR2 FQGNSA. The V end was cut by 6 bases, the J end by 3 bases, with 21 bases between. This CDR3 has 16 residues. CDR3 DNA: TGTGCCAGCAGACTAGGCGGCAATACCCATGTCTACGAGCAGTACTTC. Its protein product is CASRLGGNTHVYEQYF.

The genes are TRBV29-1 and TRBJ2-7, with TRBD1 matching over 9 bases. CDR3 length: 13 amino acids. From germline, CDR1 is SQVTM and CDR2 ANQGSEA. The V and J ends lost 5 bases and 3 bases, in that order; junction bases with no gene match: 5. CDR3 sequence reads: CSVPGQGFYEQYF. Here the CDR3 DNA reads TGCAGCGTTCCGGGACAGGGCTTCTACGAGCAGTACTTC.

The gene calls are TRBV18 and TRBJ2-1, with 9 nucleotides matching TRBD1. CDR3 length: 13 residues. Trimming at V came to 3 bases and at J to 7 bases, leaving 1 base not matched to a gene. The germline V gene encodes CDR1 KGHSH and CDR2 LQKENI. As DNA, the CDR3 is TGTGCCAGCTCACCCGACAGGGGGAATGAGCAGTTCTTC. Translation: CASSPDRGNEQFF. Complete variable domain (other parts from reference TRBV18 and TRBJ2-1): NAGVMQNPRHLVRRRGQEARLRCSPMKGHSHVYWYRQLPEEGLKFMVYLQKENIIDESGMPKERFSAEFPKEGPSILRIQQVVRGDSAAYFCASSPDRGNEQFFGPGTRLTVL.

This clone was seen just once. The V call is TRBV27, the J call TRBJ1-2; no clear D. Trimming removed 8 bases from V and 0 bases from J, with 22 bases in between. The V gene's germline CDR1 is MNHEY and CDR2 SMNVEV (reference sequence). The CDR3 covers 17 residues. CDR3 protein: CASDITPNPEANYGYTF. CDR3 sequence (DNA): TGTGCCAGCGATATTACTCCCAATCCCGAAGCTAACTATGGCTACACCTTC.

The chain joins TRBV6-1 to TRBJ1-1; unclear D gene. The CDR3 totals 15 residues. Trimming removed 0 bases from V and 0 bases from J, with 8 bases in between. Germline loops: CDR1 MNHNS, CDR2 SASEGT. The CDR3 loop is CASSEAPELNTEAFF. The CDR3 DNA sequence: TGTGCCAGCAGTGAAGCCCCGGAGCTGAACACTGAAGCTTTCTTT.

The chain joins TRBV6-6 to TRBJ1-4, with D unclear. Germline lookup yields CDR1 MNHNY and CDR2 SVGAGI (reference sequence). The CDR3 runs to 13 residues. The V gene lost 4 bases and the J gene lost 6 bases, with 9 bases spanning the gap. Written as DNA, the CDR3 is TGTGCCAGCAGTTTCCACCGGGATGAAAAACTGTTTTTT. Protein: CASSFHRDEKLFF.

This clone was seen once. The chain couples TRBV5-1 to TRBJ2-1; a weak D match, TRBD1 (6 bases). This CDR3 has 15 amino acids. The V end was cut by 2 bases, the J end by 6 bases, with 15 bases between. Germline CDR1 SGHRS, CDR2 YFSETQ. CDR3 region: CASSFTGQDPNEQFF. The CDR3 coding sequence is TGCGCCAGCAGCTTTACAGGGCAGGATCCCAATGAGCAGTTCTTC.

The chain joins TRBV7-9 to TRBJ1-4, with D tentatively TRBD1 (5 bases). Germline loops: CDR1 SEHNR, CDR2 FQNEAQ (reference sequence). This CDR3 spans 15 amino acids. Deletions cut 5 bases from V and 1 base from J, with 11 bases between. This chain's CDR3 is CASSPIQGTNEKLFF. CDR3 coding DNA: TGTGCCAGCAGCCCCATTCAGGGAACTAATGAAAAACTGTTTTTT.

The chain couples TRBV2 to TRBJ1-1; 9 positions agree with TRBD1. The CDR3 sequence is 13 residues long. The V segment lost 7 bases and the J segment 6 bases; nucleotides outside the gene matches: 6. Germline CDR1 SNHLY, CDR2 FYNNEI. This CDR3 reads CASNTDRGAEAFF. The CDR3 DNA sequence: TGTGCCAGCAATACCGACAGGGGGGCTGAAGCTTTCTTT.

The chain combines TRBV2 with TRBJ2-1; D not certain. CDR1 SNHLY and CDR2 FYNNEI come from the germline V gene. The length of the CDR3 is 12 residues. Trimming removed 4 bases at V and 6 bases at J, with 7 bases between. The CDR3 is CASSVYSNEQFF. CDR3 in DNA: TGTGCCAGCAGTGTCTACAGCAATGAGCAGTTCTTC.

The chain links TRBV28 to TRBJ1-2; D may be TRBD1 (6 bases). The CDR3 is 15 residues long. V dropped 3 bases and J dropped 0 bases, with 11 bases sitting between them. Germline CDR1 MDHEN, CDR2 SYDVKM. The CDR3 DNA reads TGTGCCAGCAGTTTTCTTGACAGGACTAACTATGGCTACACCTTC. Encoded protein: CASSFLDRTNYGYTF.

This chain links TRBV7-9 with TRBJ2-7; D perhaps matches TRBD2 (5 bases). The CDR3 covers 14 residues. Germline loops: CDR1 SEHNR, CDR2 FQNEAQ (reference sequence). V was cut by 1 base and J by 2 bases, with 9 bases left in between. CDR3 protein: CASSLGTSTYEQYF. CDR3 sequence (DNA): TGTGCCAGCAGCTTAGGGACTTCCACCTACGAGCAGTACTTC.

CDR3 sequence: CATSRGTSGSYNEQFF. The CDR3 DNA reads as TGTGCCACCAGCAGAGGGACTAGCGGGTCCTACAATGAGCAGTTCTTC. The chain is built from TRBV15 and TRBJ2-1, with TRBD2 matching 11 bases. CDR1 is LNHNV, CDR2 YYDKDF, per germline (reference sequence). J lost 1 base, V lost 1 base, and 0 bases had no gene match. This CDR3 region has 16 residues.